This T cell receptor (beta chain) was recovered during a study of preoperative IRX-2 immunotherapy in early breast cancer (dated by TCRdb to between 2018 and 2021). As concerns this clone: Its recognized antigen is unknown. Per-nucleotide qualities are absent, and no much larger clonotype sits a single base away.

The germline V gene yields MGHDK for CDR1 and SYGVNS for CDR2. Relative to germline, V is 6 bases shorter and J is 9 bases shorter, with 14 bases between their ends. Spanning cysteine to phenylalanine, the CDR3 consists of 12 amino acids. Kept here is only the CDR3 DNA, which spans 36 bases and is read in frame from base 1. Library generation was performed with the immunoSEQ multiplex PCR assay. Entries here come from immuneACCESS through TCRdb and include only in-frame sequences with V and J called. Some clones fail to appear in such tables; in the studies checked, an unresolved V gene covers under half of the shortfall, and the cause of the remainder is unknown. Counted in this sample were tens of thousands of clones; around 83% of them appeared once. Around 2.7% of the sample is taken by the ten largest. The treatment or condition label, as the study defines it: preoperative locoregional IRX-2 cytokine immunotherapy. The samples were obtained from a phase Ib study that tested preoperative, locoregional IRX-2 cytokine immunotherapy designed to prime immune responses. Before surgery, IRX-2 was given to the donors, who were patients with early-stage breast cancer.

Material: lymph node tissue, obtained from a patient treated with IRX-2 immunotherapy. The chain is made from TRBV25-1 and TRBJ1-2; the D gene is possibly TRBD1, with 5 bases matching. This receptor was identified in a human donor with breast cancer. In nucleotides, the sequence is TGTGCCAGCAGCCGCTTTAGGGGAAGCTACACCTTC. Its protein product is CASSRFRGSYTF.